This T cell receptor beta chain was obtained from a study of T cell changes during pregnancy in multiple sclerosis. Generated by immunoSEQ multiplex PCR, the TCRdb table keeps only in-frame clones and is missing some. Of around 5,400 clones listed, more than 65% are singletons. The clonotype originates from a female donor in good health, enrolled as a control in a pregnancy study. The material sequenced was CD8+ T cells from peripheral blood mononuclear cells, taken in the second trimester of pregnancy.

In DNA, the CDR3 is TGTGCTAGTGGTGACAGCCGATCCGGAAAACTGTTTTTT. Its translation is CASGDSRSGKLFF. The chain couples TRBV12-5 to TRBJ1-4, with a possible D match to TRBD1 (5 bases). Trimming cost V 5 bases and J 10 bases, with 14 bases left between them. From germline, CDR1 is LGHNT and CDR2 FRNRAP. The CDR3 is 13 residues long.